The T cell receptor beta chain under discussion was sequenced for a study of blood T cell repertoires in COVID-19 (TCRdb year 2020). About the investigation overall: Collaborator samples came from the United States, Italy and Spain and covered acute and convalescent phases of COVID-19. The prospective study material was composed of cDNA or gDNA derived from T cells, B-cell-depleted T cells, or PBMCs. The dataset comprised deeply sampled blood TCRbeta repertoires from subjects exposed to, actively infected with, or recovered from COVID-19. The repertoires were made available in a free public database intended to serve as a resource for research on the immune response to SARS-CoV-2. The samples were drawn from two sources: the first 160 participants of the ongoing ImmuneRACE study, and fewer than 1,500 subjects contributed by 6 global collaborators. Nearly every sample came with metadata listing a de-identified subject ID, COVID-19 status, age in years and sex. Where HLA class I and class II types were available, the types were taken from metadata supplied by the sample provider, not from assay-based typing.

Study-level results and caveats: The quantity of clinical and demographic metadata differed by source and by participant and was supplied without curation.

Each collaborating institution followed its own protocols to collect whole blood in K2EDTA tubes. Collaborator samples were shipped for TCRbeta analysis as frozen whole blood, isolated PBMCs, or DNA extracted from either sample type. The immunoSEQ Assay, a bias-controlled multiplex PCR, was used to amplify TCRbeta CDR3 regions from genomic DNA. On the study's bioinformatics: Nucleated cell counts per sample were estimated from amplification of reference gene primers within the assay. Sequence reads were collapsed and filtered to measure the absolute abundance of every unique TCRbeta CDR3 rearrangement. For each sample, productive Simpson clonality was calculated as the square root of Simpson's diversity index across productive rearrangements. TCRdb mirrors the immuneACCESS table, restricted to in-frame sequences. Some clones are absent from its copies; in checked studies, under half trace to an unresolved V gene, and the reason for the others is unknown. The DNA was the basis for D and trimming; V, J and clone size are from that table. This sample lists some 150,000 clones; 65% to 85% were detected once. Over 11% of the sample is in the top ten clones.

Note on this clone: This clone's antigen is unknown. The input lacks base qualities; no much larger clone sits a single base away.

The sequenced sample was peripheral blood. The clonotype was recovered from an elderly woman with acute or convalescent COVID-19.

The sequence in DNA is TGTGCCAGCAGCTTAATGCGAAAAGCTAACTATGGCTACACCTTC. This codes for CASSLMRKANYGYTF. The V and J segments used are TRBV13 and TRBJ1-2; there is no confident call for the D gene. CDR1 and CDR2 are read off the germline V gene (reference sequence) as PRHDT and FYEKMQ. Its CDR3 holds 15 amino acids, cysteine through phenylalanine. Just CDR3 DNA is preserved here, 45 bases in frame from base 1. Trimming removed 2 bases from V and 0 bases from J, leaving 10 bases between the germline ends. Full variable domain (CDR3 extended with the reference TRBV13 and TRBJ1-2 proteins): AAGVIQSPRHLIKEKRETATLKCYPIPRHDTVYWYQQGPGQDPQFLISFYEKMQSDKGSIPDRFSAQQFSDYHSELNMSSLELGDSALYFCASSLMRKANYGYTFGSGTRLTVV.